Detailed here is one TCR beta chain. Per the study methods: Reference gene primers were amplified, and this amplification served to estimate nucleated cell counts. Assay used: immunoSEQ multiplex PCR; TCRdb lists only in-frame clones, some missing. The DNA was the basis for D and trimming; V, J and clone size are from that table. This sample has roughly 100,000 clones; about 89% occur once, and the top ten carry roughly 15%. This specimen belongs to a study of blood T cell repertoires in COVID-19. Study context: Samples taken during acute and convalescent COVID-19 were collected in the United States, Italy and Spain. T cells, B-cell-depleted T cells, or PBMCs supplied cDNA or gDNA.

The CDR3 loop spans 14 amino acids. Germline V gives CDR1 LGHDT, CDR2 YNNKEL (reference sequence). The V end lost 2 bases, the J end lost 1 base, and 8 bases lay between the germline ends. The receptor's source is a man aged 45-60 years with acute or convalescent COVID-19. Input material: peripheral blood. The chain recombines TRBV3-1 (or the pseudogene TRBV3-2) with TRBJ1-1; weak D call: TRBD1 (6 bases). The CDR3 sequence: CASSQQGWNTEAFF. As DNA, the CDR3 is TGTGCCAGCAGCCAACAGGGGTGGAACACTGAAGCTTTCTTT.